Here is one T cell receptor beta chain with its context. Antigen: not known. The CDR3 is 13 amino acids. V gave up 3 bases and J gave up 9 bases, with 11 bases separating them. Germline loops: CDR1 MDHEN, CDR2 SYDVKM. This specimen comes from a study of radiotherapy plus CTLA-4 blockade in lung cancer. Findings of the study overall: Clones derived from tumor TCRs expanded in blood after radiotherapy plus ipilimumab. Reports identified early blood T cell clone dynamics, with interferon-beta, as the best response predictor.

Profiled with immunoSEQ multiplex PCR; TCRdb holds only in-frame clones, not every one. The sample lists tens of thousands of clones, roughly three quarters occurring once. The source of this sequence is a human donor with non-small cell lung cancer that progressed on radiotherapy plus ipilimumab. Source: peripheral blood, taken from a patient treated with radiotherapy plus ipilimumab. The chain links TRBV28 to TRBJ1-4, with a possible D match to TRBD1 (5 bases). CDR3: CASSFPGTKKLFF. The CDR3 DNA reads as TGTGCCAGCAGTTTCCCAGGGACGAAAAAACTGTTTTTT.